This T cell receptor beta chain was sequenced during a study of blood T cells in healthy people across ages. Study-wide findings and caveats: Getting older went along with TCR beta diversity per million T cells dropping roughly linearly. Whereas aged donors had fewer naive CD4+ cells, long-lived donors had more of them and higher diversity.

The CDR3 has 15 amino acids. V trimming: 6 bases; J trimming: 7 bases; junction bases outside the gene matches: 11. Germline loops: CDR1 MNHEY, CDR2 SMNVEV (reference sequence). Of note for this clonotype: Its antigen is not identified.

Donors each provided roughly 10 milliliters of peripheral blood. A second PCR, run for roughly 7 to 11 cycles, used a sample-barcoded 5' primer plus a J-beta primer mix. Tags on each cDNA molecule came from a template-switch adaptor with 12 random nucleotides. TCRdb re-analysed the 5' RACE reads in MiXCR, keeping a single row per CDR3 protein. This sample yields 1.5 million to 2 million distinct CDR3 sequences, of which 25% to 30% are seen a single time; more than 6% belongs to the top ten. This chain uses TRBV27 with TRBJ2-1; 8 bases align to TRBD2. This TCR derives from a woman younger than 45 in good health. Sample: blood. The CDR3 reads CASSSRPGGMNEQFF. The CDR3, as DNA: TGTGCCAGCAGCTCCCGCCCGGGAGGGATGAATGAGCAGTTCTTC.